Following are 10 T cell receptor beta chains from one sample sequenced in a study of brain T cells in children with intractable seizures. Stated time point: blood from clinic visit 5 months post-surgery; TSC patient then seizure free. Clones were read by immunoSEQ multiplex PCR, and TCRdb kept only the in-frame ones, dropping some. The sample lists hundreds of thousands of clones; 93% were seen once. Sample: peripheral blood, taken about 5 months after surgery. The source is a boy in the first two years of life with tuberous sclerosis and intractable seizures.

Written as DNA, the CDR3 is TGCGCCAGCAGCTCCGCGGGACTAGCGGGAGGTAATGAGCAGTTCTTC. Translation gives CASSSAGLAGGNEQFF. The genes are TRBV5-1 and TRBJ2-1; 15 bases match TRBD2. V was pared by 3 bases and J by 7 bases, with 5 bases of the junction left unmatched. The CDR3 spans 16 residues. Per germline, CDR1 SGHRS and CDR2 YFSETQ.

For the CDR3, the DNA is TGTGCCACCGCAAGCGGGGGGAATTACAATGAGCAGTTCTTC. This sequence encodes CATASGGNYNEQFF. The chain joins TRBV24-1 to TRBJ2-1; 9 positions match TRBD2. The CDR3 length is 14 residues. The junction had 6 bases not matched to a gene; V was cut back by 9 bases and J by 4 bases. Germline CDR1 is KGHDR and CDR2 is SFDVKD.

The genes are TRBV19 and TRBJ2-7; 9 positions agree with TRBD1. The CDR3 has 15 residues. V lost 10 bases, J lost 1 base, and 11 bases stayed unmatched. Germline CDR1 is LNHDA and CDR2 is SQIVND (reference sequence). CDR3 bases: TGTGCCACGAAACTCCGGGACAGGGTTTCCTACGAGCAGTACTTC. Residues: CATKLRDRVSYEQYF.

This chain links TRBV30 with TRBJ1-6; a weak D match, TRBD1 (6 bases). The germline V and J ends were trimmed by 1 base and 6 bases, with 13 bases remaining between them. The germline CDR1 and CDR2 sequences are GTSNPN and SVGIG (reference sequence). This CDR3 spans 15 amino acids. CDR3 protein: CAWSEQGLSNSPLHF. The DNA for the CDR3 is TGTGCCTGGAGTGAGCAGGGGCTCTCTAATTCACCCCTCCACTTT. The full variable domain, completed using reference TRBV30 and TRBJ1-6, is SQTIHQWPATLVQPVGSPLSLECTVEGTSNPNLYWYRQAAGRGLQLLFYSVGIGQISSEVPQNLSASRPQDRQFILSSKKLLLSDSGFYLCAWSEQGLSNSPLHFGNGTRLTVT.

V usage is TRBV11-2 and J usage is TRBJ1-1; TRBD1 might be the D (6 bases). Germline CDR1 and CDR2: SGHAT and FQNNGV. The CDR3 contains 13 residues. V lost 4 bases to trimming and J lost 7 bases, with 13 bases between them. In nucleotides, the CDR3 is TGTGCCAGCAGCTACTTTAGGGGGATTGAAGCTTTCTTT. Encoded protein: CASSYFRGIEAFF.

The V and J genes are TRBV11-1 and TRBJ1-1; possible D gene TRBD1, 6 bases. The CDR3 is made up of 13 amino acids. Germline V gene data show CDR1 as SGHAT and CDR2 as FQDESV (reference sequence). The V end was cut by 6 bases, the J end by 5 bases, with 13 bases between. The CDR3 sequence is CASSYRERTEAFF. The CDR3 nucleotides read TGTGCCAGCAGTTACAGGGAACGGACTGAAGCTTTCTTT.

In DNA, the CDR3 is TGTGCCTGGACGGGGGATCGGGGGCGAAACGGGGAGCTGTTTTTT. Translation gives CAWTGDRGRNGELFF. The J gene is TRBJ2-2, the V gene TRBV30; D may match TRBD1 or TRBD2 (6 bases each). The CDR3 is 15 residues long. V was trimmed by 4 bases and J by 7 bases, leaving 19 bases between them. The germline V gene has CDR1 GTSNPN and CDR2 SVGIG (reference sequence).

The V and J genes are TRBV11-2 and TRBJ1-2, with 7 bases identical to TRBD1. The CDR3 runs to 14 residues. Germline V gene sequence: CDR1 SGHAT, CDR2 FQNNGV. J gave up 11 bases and V 5 bases, and 14 bases lay outside the gene matches. The CDR3 nucleotides read TGTGCCAGCAGCCCCAACCCCAGGACAGGAGGTTACACCTTC. Its translation: CASSPNPRTGGYTF.

The rearrangement joins TRBV3-1 (or the pseudogene TRBV3-2) to TRBJ2-3; D could derive from TRBD1 or TRBD2 (5 bases each). Trimming took off 6 bases at V and 4 bases at J, with 23 bases between the two ends. Per the germline V gene, CDR1 is LGHDT and CDR2 is YNNKEL (reference sequence). The CDR3 is 17 amino acids. CDR3 nucleotides: TGTGCCAGCAGTCCAGCCAAGGGGAGTCTACGTGCAGATACGCAGTATTTT. The encoded protein is CASSPAKGSLRADTQYF.

The CDR3 DNA follows: TGTGCCAGCTCACCAGTTGCTGAAGCTTTCTTT. Translating it yields CASSPVAEAFF. The chain employs TRBV18 and TRBJ1-1; no clear D. CDR1 KGHSH and CDR2 LQKENI come from the germline V gene. V lost 2 bases to trimming and J lost 6 bases, with 4 bases between them. The CDR3 covers 11 residues.